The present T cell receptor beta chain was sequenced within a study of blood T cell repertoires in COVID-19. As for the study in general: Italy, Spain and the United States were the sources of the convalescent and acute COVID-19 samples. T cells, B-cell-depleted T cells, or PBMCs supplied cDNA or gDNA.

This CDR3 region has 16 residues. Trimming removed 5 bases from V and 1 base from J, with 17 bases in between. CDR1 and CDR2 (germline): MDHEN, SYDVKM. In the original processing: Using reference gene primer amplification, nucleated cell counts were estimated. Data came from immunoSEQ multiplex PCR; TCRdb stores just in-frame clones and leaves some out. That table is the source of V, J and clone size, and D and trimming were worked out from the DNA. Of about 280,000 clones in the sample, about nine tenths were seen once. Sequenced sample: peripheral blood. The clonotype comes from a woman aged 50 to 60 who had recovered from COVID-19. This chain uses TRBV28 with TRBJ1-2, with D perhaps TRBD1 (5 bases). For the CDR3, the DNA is TGTGCCAGCAGTCCCGCGCTAGGGGCGCTTAACTATGGCTACACCTTC. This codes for CASSPALGALNYGYTF.